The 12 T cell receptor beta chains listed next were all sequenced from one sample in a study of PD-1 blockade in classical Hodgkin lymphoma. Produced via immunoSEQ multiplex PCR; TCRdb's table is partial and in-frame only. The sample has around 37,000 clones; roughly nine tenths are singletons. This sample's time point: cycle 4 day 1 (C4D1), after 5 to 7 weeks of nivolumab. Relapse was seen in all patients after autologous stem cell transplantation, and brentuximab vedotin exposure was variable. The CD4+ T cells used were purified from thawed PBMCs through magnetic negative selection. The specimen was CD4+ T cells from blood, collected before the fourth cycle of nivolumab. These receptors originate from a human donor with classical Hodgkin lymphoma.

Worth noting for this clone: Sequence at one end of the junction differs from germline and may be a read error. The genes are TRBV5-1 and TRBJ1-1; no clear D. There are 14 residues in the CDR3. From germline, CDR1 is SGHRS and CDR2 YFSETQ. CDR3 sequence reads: CASSLSLGNPEAFF. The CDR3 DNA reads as TGCGCCAGCAGCTTGAGCCTCGGGAACCCTGAAGCTTTCTTT.

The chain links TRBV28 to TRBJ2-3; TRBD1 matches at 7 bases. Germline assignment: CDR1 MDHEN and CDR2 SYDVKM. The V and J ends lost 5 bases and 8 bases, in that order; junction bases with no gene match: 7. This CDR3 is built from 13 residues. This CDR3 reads CASSPTGIGTQYF. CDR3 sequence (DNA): TGTGCCAGCAGTCCGACAGGGATCGGTACGCAGTATTTT.

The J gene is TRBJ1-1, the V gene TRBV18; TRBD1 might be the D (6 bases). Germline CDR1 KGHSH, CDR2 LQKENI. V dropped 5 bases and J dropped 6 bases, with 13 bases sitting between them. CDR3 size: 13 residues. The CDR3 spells CASSTKQGAEAFF. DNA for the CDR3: TGTGCCAGCTCAACGAAACAGGGCGCTGAAGCTTTCTTT.

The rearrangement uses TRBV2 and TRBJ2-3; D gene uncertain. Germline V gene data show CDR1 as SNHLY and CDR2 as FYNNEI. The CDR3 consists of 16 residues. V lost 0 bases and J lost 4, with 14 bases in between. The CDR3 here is CASSEATVLDADTQYF. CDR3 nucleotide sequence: TGTGCCAGCAGTGAAGCGACGGTCTTGGATGCAGATACGCAGTATTTT.

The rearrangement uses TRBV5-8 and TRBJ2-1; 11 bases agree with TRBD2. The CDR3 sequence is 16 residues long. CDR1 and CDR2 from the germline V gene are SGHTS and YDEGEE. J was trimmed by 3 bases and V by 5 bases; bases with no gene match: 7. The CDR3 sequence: CASSLSGRAIYNEQFF. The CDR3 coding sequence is TGTGCCAGCAGTCTTAGCGGGAGGGCTATCTACAATGAGCAGTTCTTC. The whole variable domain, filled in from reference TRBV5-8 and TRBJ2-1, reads EAGVTQSPTHLIKTRGQQATLRCSPISGHTSVYWYQQALGLGLQFLLWYDEGEERNRGNFPPRFSGRQFPNYSSELNVNALELEDSALYLCASSLSGRAIYNEQFFGPGTRLTVL.

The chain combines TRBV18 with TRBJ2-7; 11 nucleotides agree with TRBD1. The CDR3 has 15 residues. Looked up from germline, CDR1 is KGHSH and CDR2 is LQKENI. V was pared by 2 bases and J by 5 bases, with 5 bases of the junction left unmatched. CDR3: CASSPGGQGVHEQYF. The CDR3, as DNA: TGTGCCAGCTCACCAGGGGGACAGGGGGTTCACGAGCAGTACTTC.

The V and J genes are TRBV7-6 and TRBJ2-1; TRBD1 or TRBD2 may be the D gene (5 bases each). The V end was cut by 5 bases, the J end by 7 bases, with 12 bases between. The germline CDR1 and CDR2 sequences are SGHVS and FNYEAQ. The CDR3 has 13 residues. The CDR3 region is CASSLQGPNEQFF. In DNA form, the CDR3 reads TGTGCCAGCAGCCTCCAGGGACCAAATGAGCAGTTCTTC.

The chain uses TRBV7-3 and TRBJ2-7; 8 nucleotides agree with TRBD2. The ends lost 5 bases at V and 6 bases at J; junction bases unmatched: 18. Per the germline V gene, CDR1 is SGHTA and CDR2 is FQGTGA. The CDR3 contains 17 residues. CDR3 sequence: CASSPFGTSGATGEQYF. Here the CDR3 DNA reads TGTGCCAGCAGCCCATTTGGAACTAGCGGAGCTACTGGCGAGCAGTACTTC.

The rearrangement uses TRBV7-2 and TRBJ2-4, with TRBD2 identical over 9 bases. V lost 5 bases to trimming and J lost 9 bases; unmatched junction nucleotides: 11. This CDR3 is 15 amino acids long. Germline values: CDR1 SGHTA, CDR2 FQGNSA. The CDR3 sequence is CASSERGLAGGIQYF. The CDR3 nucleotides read TGTGCCAGCAGCGAGCGGGGACTAGCCGGGGGCATTCAGTACTTC.

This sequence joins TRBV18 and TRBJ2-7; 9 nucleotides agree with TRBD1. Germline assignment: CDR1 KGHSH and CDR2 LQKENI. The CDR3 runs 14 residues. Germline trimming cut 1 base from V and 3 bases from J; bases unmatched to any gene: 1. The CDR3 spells CASSPRGQGYEQYF. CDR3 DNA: TGTGCCAGCTCACCACGGGGACAGGGCTACGAGCAGTACTTC.

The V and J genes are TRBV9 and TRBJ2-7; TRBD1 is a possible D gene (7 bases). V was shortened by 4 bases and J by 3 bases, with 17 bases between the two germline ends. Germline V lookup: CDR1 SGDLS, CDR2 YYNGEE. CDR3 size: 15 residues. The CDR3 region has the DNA TGTGCCAGCAGCCCACGACAGGGAGGATTCTACGAGCAGTACTTC. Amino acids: CASSPRQGGFYEQYF.

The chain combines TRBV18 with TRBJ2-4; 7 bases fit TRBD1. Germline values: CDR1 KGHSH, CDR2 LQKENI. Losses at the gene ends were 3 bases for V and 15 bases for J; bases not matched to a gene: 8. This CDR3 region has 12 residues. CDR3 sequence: CASSPQDRLRYF. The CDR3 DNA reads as TGTGCCAGCTCACCTCAGGACAGGTTGCGGTACTTC.